The sequence of this T cell receptor (beta chain) was determined in a study of tumor and adjacent non-tumor tissue in lung cancer. TCRbeta libraries were built with three rounds of nested PCR, modified from ARM-PCR. TCRdb re-analysed the multiplex PCR reads in MiXCR, keeping a single row per CDR3 protein. The sample has around 74,000 distinct CDR3 sequences; around 70% are singletons. Note on this clonotype: It may be a read error: a sequence one base away is much more abundant.

No cell sorting was done before RNA was extracted from the tissue. In germline, CDR1 is DFQATT, CDR2 SNEGSKA (reference sequence). CDR3 length: 16 amino acids. The V segment lost 7 bases and the J segment 2 bases; nucleotides outside the gene matches: 12. The J gene is TRBJ2-1, the V gene TRBV20-1, with 9 bases fitting TRBD2. Sequencing was performed on lung tumor tissue. The clonotype originates from a woman in her seventies with non-small cell lung cancer. The CDR3 protein is CSVQYPSGRTYNEQFF. For the CDR3, the DNA is TGCAGTGTTCAATATCCGAGCGGGAGGACCTACAATGAGCAGTTCTTC.